One sample yielded the 18 T cell receptor beta chains listed below, sequenced in a study of T cells after yellow fever vaccination. TCRdb fed the 5' RACE reads into MiXCR, producing one record per CDR3 protein. The data hold some 670,000 distinct CDR3 sequences, with 9% to 15% observed a single time. The specimen comprised PBMCs, sampled on the day of the yellow fever booster vaccination. The origin of the receptors is a man aged 25 to 40 who received the YFV17D yellow fever vaccine.

This clonotype was detected many times. The chain links TRBV7-9 to TRBJ2-1, with D tentatively TRBD1 or TRBD2 (5 bases each). The CDR3 extends over 16 amino acids. Germline CDR1 and CDR2: SEHNR and FQNEAQ (reference sequence). V was clipped by 0 bases and J by 9 bases, with 18 bases between them. The CDR3 here is CASSLAHMGLGTEQFF. CDR3 nucleotides: TGTGCCAGCAGCTTAGCGCATATGGGGCTTGGGACTGAGCAGTTCTTC.

The chain is built from TRBV30 and TRBJ2-5; the match to TRBD1 covers 10 bases. This CDR3 region has 14 residues. The V gene's germline CDR1 is GTSNPN and CDR2 SVGIG (reference sequence). V dropped 1 base and J dropped 3; count of bases not matched to a gene: 2. CDR3 bases: TGTGCCTGGAGTGCCGGGACAGGGGAAGAGACCCAGTACTTC. Translating gives CAWSAGTGEETQYF.

This clonotype was recorded a few times. The V and J genes are TRBV27 and TRBJ2-7, with 8 bases lining up with TRBD1. The ends lost 2 bases at V and 5 bases at J; junction bases unmatched: 5. This CDR3 has 14 residues. Germline loops: CDR1 MNHEY, CDR2 SMNVEV (reference sequence). The CDR3 DNA is TGTGCCAGCAGTTTACAGGGGGCGCAGGACGAGCAGTACTTC. Translation: CASSLQGAQDEQYF.

This clonotype was observed a few times. J is TRBJ2-5 and V is TRBV7-7; a possible D gene is TRBD2 (6 bases). Trimming shortened V by 5 bases and J by 9 bases, and 19 bases separated the two germline ends. CDR3 length: 14 amino acids. CDR1 is SSHAT, CDR2 FNYEAQ, per germline (reference sequence). Here the CDR3 reads CASSLLGGGGPQYF. The CDR3 DNA follows: TGTGCCAGCAGCCTCCTGGGGGGAGGAGGTCCCCAGTACTTC.

This clonotype was picked up many times. The CDR3: CASSLTGEQFF. The CDR3, as DNA: TGTGCCAGCAGTTTAACCGGGGAGCAGTTCTTC. The chain couples TRBV28 to TRBJ2-1; D gene unclear. The CDR3 contains 11 residues. Germline loops: CDR1 MDHEN, CDR2 SYDVKM. Trimming pared 2 bases from V and 10 bases from J, leaving 6 bases between.

There are a few counts of this clonotype. Written as DNA, the CDR3 is TGCGCCAGCAGCCAAGATCTCACGGCGGCCAATGAGCAGTTCTTC. It yields the protein CASSQDLTAANEQFF. The chain joins TRBV4-3 to TRBJ2-1, with no clear D. Trimming cost V 0 bases and J 6 bases, with 12 bases left between them. The CDR3 covers 15 residues. The germline gives CDR1 LGHNA, CDR2 YSLEER.

The rearrangement joins TRBV10-3 to TRBJ2-7; D perhaps matches TRBD2 (5 bases). The CDR3 has 11 amino acids. Germline values: CDR1 ENHRY, CDR2 SYGVKD. Trimming took off 3 bases at V and 6 bases at J, with 6 bases between the two ends. For the CDR3, the DNA is TGTGCCATCAGTGAAGAGGGCGAGCAGTACTTC. It is translated as CAISEEGEQYF.

This clonotype was detected only a few times. V is TRBV14 and J is TRBJ2-2; 9 bases fit TRBD2. Germline CDR1 SGHDN, CDR2 FVKESK. V dropped 0 bases and J dropped 2; count of bases not matched to a gene: 7. The CDR3 sequence is 18 residues long. CDR3 coding DNA: TGTGCCAGCAGCCAAGATATCGGCGGGAGGGGAAACACCGGGGAGCTGTTTTTT. It codes for CASSQDIGGRGNTGELFF. Based on the CDR3 plus reference TRBV14 and TRBJ2-2, the full variable domain is EAGVTQFPSHSVIEKGQTVTLRCDPISGHDNLYWYRRVMGKEIKFLLHFVKESKQDESGMPNNRFLAERTGGTYSTLKVQPAELEDSGVYFCASSQDIGGRGNTGELFFGEGSRLTVL.

This clonotype was counted only a few times. The chain employs TRBV10-3 and TRBJ2-7, with 16 bases aligning to TRBD2. The CDR3 spans 17 residues. Germline trimming cut 6 bases from V and 7 bases from J; bases unmatched to any gene: 12. The germline gives CDR1 ENHRY, CDR2 SYGVKD. CDR3 DNA: TGTGCCATCAGCGAACCGGGACTAGCGGGAGGGTCTGTTGAGCAGTACTTC. Translation: CAISEPGLAGGSVEQYF.

This clonotype was detected a few times. The J gene is TRBJ1-5, the V gene TRBV12-3 or TRBV12-4; 8 bases are shared with TRBD1. The CDR3 is made up of 15 amino acids. J was trimmed by 6 bases and V by 3 bases; bases with no gene match: 7. The CDR3 loop is CASSFRYRGGQPQHF. The CDR3 DNA reads TGTGCCAGCAGTTTTCGTTACAGGGGGGGTCAGCCCCAGCATTTT.

The rearrangement uses TRBV4-1 and TRBJ2-1; perhaps TRBD1 as D (6 bases). The closer fit of TRBJ2-7 to the DNA end suggests the J call may be wrong. The CDR3 is made up of 15 amino acids. Germline V gives CDR1 MGHRA, CDR2 YSYEKL. DNA of the CDR3: TGCGCCAGCAGCCAAGCATCGTCAGGGGCTAATGAGCAGTACTTC. Its translation is CASSQASSGANEQYF.

This sequence joins TRBV9 and TRBJ2-7; 8 bases map to TRBD2. V was pared by 0 bases and J by 0 bases, with 5 bases of the junction left unmatched. This CDR3 has 16 residues. Germline CDR1 is SGDLS and CDR2 is YYNGEE. The CDR3 bases are TGTGCCAGCAGCGTAGGGGCTAGCGGGTTCTCCTACGAGCAGTACTTC. Amino acids: CASSVGASGFSYEQYF.

In its sample, this clonotype was seen a few times. The V gene is TRBV10-3, the J gene TRBJ2-2, with 7 bases lining up with TRBD2. The CDR3 consists of 17 residues. With V trimmed by 3 bases and J by 0 bases, 7 bases remained unmatched. Germline assignment: CDR1 ENHRY and CDR2 SYGVKD. Written as DNA, the CDR3 is TGTGCCATCAGTGAACGACTAGCAGTCTCGAACACCGGGGAGCTGTTTTTT. Translation gives CAISERLAVSNTGELFF.

This clonotype is a singleton in its sample. The rearrangement uses TRBV3-1 and TRBJ2-3, with D maybe TRBD2 (6 bases). V lost 1 base, J lost 6 bases, and 20 bases lay in between. The germline gives CDR1 LGHDT, CDR2 YNNKEL (reference sequence). The CDR3 length is 17 residues. CDR3 sequence: CASSQVATGSSVDTQYF. CDR3 DNA sequence: TGTGCCAGCAGCCAAGTTGCGACCGGGAGTTCGGTGGATACGCAGTATTTT.

This clonotype has more than one count but fewer than ten. The chain uses TRBV10-3 and TRBJ2-5, with TRBD2 as a possible D gene (6 bases). The CDR3 runs to 13 residues. The V end lost 2 bases, the J end lost 7 bases, and 11 bases lay between the germline ends. The germline V gene has CDR1 ENHRY and CDR2 SYGVKD. The CDR3 loop is CAISEPPGGTQYF. DNA of the CDR3: TGTGCCATCAGTGAGCCCCCCGGGGGGACCCAGTACTTC.

The chain employs TRBV7-2 and TRBJ1-3; D possibly corresponds to TRBD1 (5 bases). The CDR3 sequence is 14 residues long. Trimming stripped 5 bases from V and 4 bases from J, with 12 bases between. Germline values: CDR1 SGHTA, CDR2 FQGNSA. The CDR3 DNA follows: TGTGCCAGCAGCCCACAGTGGGACGGAAACACCATATATTTT. Protein: CASSPQWDGNTIYF.

There are a few counts of this clonotype. V gene TRBV12-3 or TRBV12-4 combines with J gene TRBJ1-2; TRBD1 might be the D (5 bases). This CDR3 has 14 residues. Trimming shortened V by 0 bases and J by 7 bases, and 12 bases separated the two germline ends. The CDR3: CASSLAGLASGYTF. CDR3 DNA sequence: TGTGCCAGCAGTTTAGCGGGACTCGCGAGTGGCTACACCTTC.

This clonotype occurred many times. The V call is TRBV10-3, the J call TRBJ2-5; the D gene is possibly TRBD1 (7 bases). Deletions cut 3 bases from V and 2 bases from J, with 16 bases between. The CDR3 runs 16 residues. The germline gives CDR1 ENHRY, CDR2 SYGVKD. CDR3 coding DNA: TGTGCCATCAGTGAAGGAGGGGGCGTGAGTCAAGAGACCCAGTACTTC. Protein: CAISEGGGVSQETQYF.